This TCR beta chain is drawn from a study of blood T cells in healthy people across ages. CDR1 and CDR2 from the germline V gene are SGHTA and FQGNSA. This CDR3 spans 14 amino acids. J gave up 7 bases and V 5 bases, and 8 bases lay outside the gene matches. The second PCR ran roughly 7 to 11 cycles with a sample-barcoded 5' primer and J-beta primers. The template-switch adaptor, which had 12 random nucleotides, put a tag on each cDNA molecule. TCRdb fed the 5' RACE reads into MiXCR, producing one record per CDR3 protein. The table shows about 1.8 million distinct CDR3 sequences, with about 50% occurring only once. This clonotype was found a few times.

The rearrangement links TRBV7-2 to TRBJ2-4, with 7 bases aligning to TRBD1. This clonotype was obtained from a woman aged 40 to 55 in good health. The sequenced sample was blood. The CDR3, as DNA: TGTGCCAGCAGCCATTTGGGGACAGCCAACATTCAGTACTTC. This gives the protein CASSHLGTANIQYF.